The T cell receptor (beta chain) described here comes from a study of T cell clonotyping in hematopoietic cell transplantation. Produced via immunoSEQ multiplex PCR; TCRdb's table is partial and in-frame only. Found here are 35,000 to 50,000 clones, 85% of them singletons; the top ten hold approximately 3%. With 4 bases clipped from V and 4 bases from J, the junction kept 6 bases outside the gene matches. CDR3 size: 15 residues. The germline gives CDR1 SGHVS, CDR2 FNYEAQ. Documented time point: recipient sample about 28 days before transplant, after cytoreduction. This clonotype was obtained from a man in his sixties with acute myeloid leukemia. Some clones in this sample may be carry-over from other donors' samples. The sample here was peripheral blood mononuclear cells, taken before stem cell transplant. The chain couples TRBV7-6 to TRBJ1-3; 8 bases map to TRBD1. CDR3 DNA: TGTGCCAGCAGCTCCTGGACAGGGAGAGGAAACACCATATATTTT. It specifies CASSSWTGRGNTIYF.